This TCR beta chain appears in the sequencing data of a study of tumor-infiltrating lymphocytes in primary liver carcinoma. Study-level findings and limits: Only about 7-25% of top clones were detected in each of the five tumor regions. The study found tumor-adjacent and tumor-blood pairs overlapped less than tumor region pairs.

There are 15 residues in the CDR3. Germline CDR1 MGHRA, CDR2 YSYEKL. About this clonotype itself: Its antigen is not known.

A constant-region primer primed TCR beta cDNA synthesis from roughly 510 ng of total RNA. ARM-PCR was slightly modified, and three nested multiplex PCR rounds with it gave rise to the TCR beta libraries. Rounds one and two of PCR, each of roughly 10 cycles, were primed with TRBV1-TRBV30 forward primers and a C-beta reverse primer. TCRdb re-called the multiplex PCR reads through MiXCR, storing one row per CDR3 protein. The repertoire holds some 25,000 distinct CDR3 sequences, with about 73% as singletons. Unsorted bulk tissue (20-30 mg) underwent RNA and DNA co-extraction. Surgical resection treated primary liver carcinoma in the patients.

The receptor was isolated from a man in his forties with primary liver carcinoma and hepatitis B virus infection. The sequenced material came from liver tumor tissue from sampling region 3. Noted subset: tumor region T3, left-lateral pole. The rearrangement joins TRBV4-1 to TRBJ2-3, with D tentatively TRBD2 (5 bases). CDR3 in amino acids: CTGRQVAGVTDTQYF. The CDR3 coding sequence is TGCACCGGCAGACAAGTCGCGGGCGTCACAGATACGCAGTATTTT.